One and the same sample provided the 13 T cell receptor beta chains below, sequenced in a study of Ad26.COV2.S vaccination and SARS-CoV-2 variants. The treatment here: roughly 20 received Ad26.COV2.S at low or high dose, single or two shots; 5 received placebo; per-sample allocation not given. Day 63 after the first vaccine or placebo injection was the time point for sampling. Assay used: immunoSEQ multiplex PCR; TCRdb lists only in-frame clones, some missing. The table shows 360,000 or so clones, with 87% occurring only once. Sample: peripheral blood, taken in a trial of Ad26.COV2.S vaccine versus placebo. These receptors were taken from a person between 18 and 65 years old who received the Ad26.COV2.S COVID-19 vaccine or a placebo.

The CDR3: CASSHFPRKTEAFF. The CDR3 DNA sequence: TGTGCCAGCAGCCACTTCCCCCGGAAGACTGAAGCTTTCTTT. The V and J genes are TRBV7-8 and TRBJ1-1, with D unresolved. Germline V gives CDR1 SGHVS, CDR2 FQNEAQ. CDR3 length: 14 residues. V was cut by 5 bases and J by 5 bases, with 15 bases left in between.

The chain combines TRBV4-3 with TRBJ1-6; D not certain. The CDR3 covers 15 residues. The germline CDR1 and CDR2 sequences are LGHNA and YSLEER. Between the trimmed V and J ends, which lost 1 base and 8 bases, there was a span of 12 bases. CDR3 nucleotide sequence: TGCGCCAGCAGCCAAGGTGGGGTGATTTATTCACCCCTCCACTTT. Its translation: CASSQGGVIYSPLHF.

The chain has TRBV4-2 and TRBJ1-2; weak D call: TRBD1 (5 bases). CDR3 length: 14 amino acids. The germline V gene has CDR1 LGHNA and CDR2 YNFKEQ. Trimming stripped 0 bases from V and 2 bases from J, with 7 bases between. The CDR3 spells CASSQDQGNYGYTF. The CDR3 DNA sequence: TGTGCCAGCAGCCAAGATCAGGGCAACTATGGCTACACCTTC.

The J gene is TRBJ1-1, the V gene TRBV7-3, with D possibly TRBD1 on 5 matching bases. This CDR3 has 13 amino acids. The V gene's germline CDR1 is SGHTA and CDR2 FQGTGA. The V end lost 6 bases, the J end lost 1 base, and 9 bases lay between the germline ends. This CDR3 reads CASSDQGNTEAFF. Written as DNA, the CDR3 is TGTGCCAGCAGTGACCAGGGGAACACTGAAGCTTTCTTT. Combining the CDR3 with reference TRBV7-3 and TRBJ1-1 gives the whole variable domain GAGVSQTPSNKVTEKGKYVELRCDPISGHTALYWYRQSLGQGPEFLIYFQGTGAADDSGLPNDRFFAVRPEGSVSTLKIQRTERGDSAVYLCASSDQGNTEAFFGQGTRLTVV.

The chain carries TRBV29-1 and TRBJ2-7; a possible D gene is TRBD2 (7 bases). Germline CDR1 SQVTM, CDR2 ANQGSEA. The length of the CDR3 is 13 residues. Between the trimmed V and J ends, which lost 3 bases and 5 bases, there was a span of 14 bases. The CDR3 coding sequence is TGCAGCGTTGACCTGGCGGGGGCCAACGAGCAGTACTTC. Residues: CSVDLAGANEQYF.

This clone was found once. The chain carries TRBV6-1 and TRBJ1-2; D might be TRBD1 (5 bases). This CDR3 has 13 amino acids. The germline V and J ends were trimmed by 2 bases and 5 bases, with 9 bases remaining between them. Germline loops: CDR1 MNHNS, CDR2 SASEGT. This CDR3 is CASSEPDSYGYTF. The CDR3 region has the DNA TGTGCCAGCAGTGAACCCGACAGTTATGGCTACACCTTC.

The chain is built from TRBV9 and TRBJ2-1, with D unclear. Per the germline V gene, CDR1 is SGDLS and CDR2 is YYNGEE. The V end was cut by 0 bases, the J end by 0 bases, with 10 bases between. This CDR3 comprises 16 residues. Here the CDR3 reads CASSVVLTSSYNEQFF. The CDR3 DNA is TGTGCCAGCAGCGTAGTCCTAACGAGCTCCTACAATGAGCAGTTCTTC. Supplemented by reference TRBV9 and TRBJ2-1, the full variable domain reads DSGVTQTPKHLITATGQRVTLRCSPRSGDLSVYWYQQSLDQGLQFLIQYYNGEERAKGNILERFSAQQFPDLHSELNLSSLELGDSALYFCASSVVLTSSYNEQFFGPGTRLTVL.

This chain links TRBV3-1 (or the pseudogene TRBV3-2) with TRBJ1-4, with a possible D match to TRBD1 (6 bases). The germline V and J ends were trimmed by 7 bases and 10 bases, with 16 bases remaining between them. Per germline, CDR1 LGHDT and CDR2 YNNKEL (reference sequence). This CDR3 is 13 amino acids long. The CDR3 DNA follows: TGTGCCAGCACCCCAGGGGAGGGGACAAAACTGTTTTTT. Translated: CASTPGEGTKLFF.

This chain links TRBV5-6 with TRBJ2-7, with 8 bases identical to TRBD1. The length of the CDR3 is 14 residues. V was clipped by 4 bases and J by 0 bases; unmatched bases: 3. Per the germline V gene, CDR1 is SGHDT and CDR2 is YYEEEE. The CDR3 DNA sequence: TGTGCCAGCAGCGACGGGACAGGCTCCTACGAGCAGTACTTC. This encodes CASSDGTGSYEQYF.

The chain's CDR3 is CASSHRVEQYF. CDR3 nucleotides: TGTGCCAGCAGTCACAGGGTAGAGCAGTACTTC. The V gene is TRBV9, the J gene TRBJ2-7; D may be TRBD1 (6 bases). Between the trimmed V and J ends, which lost 5 bases and 7 bases, there was a span of 10 bases. Looked up from germline, CDR1 is SGDLS and CDR2 is YYNGEE. The CDR3 runs 11 residues.

V usage is TRBV3-1 (or the pseudogene TRBV3-2) and J usage is TRBJ1-1; D unclear. The V end was cut by 1 base, the J end by 6 bases, with 12 bases between. The germline V gene has CDR1 LGHDT and CDR2 YNNKEL (reference sequence). CDR3 length: 14 amino acids. The CDR3 region has the DNA TGTGCCAGCAGCCAAGTTACTCAGCTTTCTGAAGCTTTCTTT. This translates into CASSQVTQLSEAFF.

The chain is built from TRBV5-6 and TRBJ2-2, with D possibly matching TRBD1 (5 bases). Germline CDR1 SGHDT, CDR2 YYEEEE. The V end lost 3 bases, the J end lost 4 bases, and 16 bases lay between the germline ends. The CDR3 sequence is 16 residues long. DNA for the CDR3: TGTGCCAGCAGCTGGGGCACGCAGGGTGGCACCGGGGAGCTGTTTTTT. This encodes CASSWGTQGGTGELFF.

V gene TRBV11-2 combines with J gene TRBJ1-1; D ambiguous. The CDR3 is 14 residues long. CDR1 SGHAT and CDR2 FQNNGV come from the germline V gene. Trimming pared 2 bases from V and 4 bases from J, leaving 11 bases between. The CDR3 nucleotides are TGTGCCAGCAGCTTATCCCGGGGTAGCACTGAAGCTTTCTTT. This encodes CASSLSRGSTEAFF.